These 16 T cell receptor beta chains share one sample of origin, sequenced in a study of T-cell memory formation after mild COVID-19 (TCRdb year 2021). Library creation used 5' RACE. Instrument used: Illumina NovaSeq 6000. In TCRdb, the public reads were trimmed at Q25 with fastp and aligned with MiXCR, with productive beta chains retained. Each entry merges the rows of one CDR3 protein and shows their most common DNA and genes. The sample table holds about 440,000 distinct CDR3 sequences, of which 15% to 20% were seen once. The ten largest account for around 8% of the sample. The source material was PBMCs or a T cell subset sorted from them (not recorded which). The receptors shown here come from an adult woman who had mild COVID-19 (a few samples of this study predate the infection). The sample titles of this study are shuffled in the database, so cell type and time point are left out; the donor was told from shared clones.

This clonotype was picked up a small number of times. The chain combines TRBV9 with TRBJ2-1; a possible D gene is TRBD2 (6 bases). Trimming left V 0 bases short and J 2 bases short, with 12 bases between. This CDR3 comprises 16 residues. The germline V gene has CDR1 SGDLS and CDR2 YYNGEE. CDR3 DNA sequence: TGTGCCAGCAGCGTAGGCAGGGACTCAACCTACAATGAGCAGTTCTTC. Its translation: CASSVGRDSTYNEQFF.

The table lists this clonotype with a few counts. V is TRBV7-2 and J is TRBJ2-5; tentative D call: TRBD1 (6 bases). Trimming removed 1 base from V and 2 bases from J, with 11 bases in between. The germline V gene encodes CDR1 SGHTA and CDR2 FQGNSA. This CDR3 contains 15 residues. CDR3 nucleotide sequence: TGTGCCAGCAGCTTAGATGCCAGGGGACAAGAGACCCAGTACTTC. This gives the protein CASSLDARGQETQYF.

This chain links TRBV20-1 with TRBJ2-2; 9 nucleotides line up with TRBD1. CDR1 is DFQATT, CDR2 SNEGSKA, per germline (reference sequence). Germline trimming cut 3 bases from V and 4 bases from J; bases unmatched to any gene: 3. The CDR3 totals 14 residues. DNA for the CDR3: TGCAGTGCTAGGGGGGACAGGGCCACCGGGGAGCTGTTTTTT. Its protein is CSARGDRATGELFF.

Written as DNA, the CDR3 is TGTGCCAGCAGCTCACTCAAGGGCAGATCCTACGAGCAGTACTTC. Amino acid sequence: CASSSLKGRSYEQYF. The rearrangement links TRBV7-9 to TRBJ2-7; D ambiguous. This CDR3 region has 15 residues. Germline V gene lookup returns CDR1 SEHNR and CDR2 FQNEAQ (reference sequence). The V and J ends lost 4 bases and 1 base respectively, with 14 bases between them.

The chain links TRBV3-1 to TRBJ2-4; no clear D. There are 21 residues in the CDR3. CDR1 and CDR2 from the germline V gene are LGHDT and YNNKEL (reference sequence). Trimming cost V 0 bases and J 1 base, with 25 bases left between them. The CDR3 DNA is TGTGCCAGCAGCCAAGATTGGGCTATCCCCAGGCACGGTGGTGCCAAAAACATTCAGTACTTC. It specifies CASSQDWAIPRHGGAKNIQYF.

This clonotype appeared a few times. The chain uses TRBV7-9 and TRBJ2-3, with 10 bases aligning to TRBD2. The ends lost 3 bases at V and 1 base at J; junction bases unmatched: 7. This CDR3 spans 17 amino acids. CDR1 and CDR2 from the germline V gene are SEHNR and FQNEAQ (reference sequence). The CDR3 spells CASSLTTGTSGTDTQYF. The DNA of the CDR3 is TGTGCCAGCAGCTTGACTACCGGGACTAGCGGCACAGATACGCAGTATTTT.

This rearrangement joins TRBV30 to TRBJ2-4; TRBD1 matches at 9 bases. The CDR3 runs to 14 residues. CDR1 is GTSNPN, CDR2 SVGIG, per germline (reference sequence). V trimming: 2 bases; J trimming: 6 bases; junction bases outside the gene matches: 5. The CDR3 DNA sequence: TGTGCCTGGAGTACAGGGGGCCTGGGAAACATTCAGTACTTC. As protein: CAWSTGGLGNIQYF. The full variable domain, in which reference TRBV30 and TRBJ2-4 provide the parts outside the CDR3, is SQTIHQWPATLVQPVGSPLSLECTVEGTSNPNLYWYRQAAGRGLQLLFYSVGIGQISSEVPQNLSASRPQDRQFILSSKKLLLSDSGFYLCAWSTGGLGNIQYFGAGTRLSVL.

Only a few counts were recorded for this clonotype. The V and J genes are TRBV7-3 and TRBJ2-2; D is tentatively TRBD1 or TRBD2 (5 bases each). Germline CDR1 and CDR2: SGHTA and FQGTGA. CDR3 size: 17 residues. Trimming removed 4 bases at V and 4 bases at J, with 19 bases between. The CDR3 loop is CASSSITGGLRTGELFF. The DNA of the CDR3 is TGTGCCAGCAGCTCTATAACTGGGGGATTACGCACCGGGGAGCTGTTTTTT.

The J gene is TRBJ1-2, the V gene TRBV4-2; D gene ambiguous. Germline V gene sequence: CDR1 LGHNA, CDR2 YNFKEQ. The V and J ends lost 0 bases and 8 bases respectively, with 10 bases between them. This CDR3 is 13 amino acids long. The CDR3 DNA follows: TGTGCCAGCAGCCAAGAGGGTGGAGGAGGCTACACCTTC. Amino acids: CASSQEGGGGYTF.

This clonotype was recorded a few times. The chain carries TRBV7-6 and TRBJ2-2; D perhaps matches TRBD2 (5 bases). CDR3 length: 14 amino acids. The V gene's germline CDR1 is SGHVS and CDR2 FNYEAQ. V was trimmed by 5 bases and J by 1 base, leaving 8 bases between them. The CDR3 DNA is TGTGCCAGCAGCCTCGAGGGGAACACCGGGGAGCTGTTTTTT. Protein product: CASSLEGNTGELFF.

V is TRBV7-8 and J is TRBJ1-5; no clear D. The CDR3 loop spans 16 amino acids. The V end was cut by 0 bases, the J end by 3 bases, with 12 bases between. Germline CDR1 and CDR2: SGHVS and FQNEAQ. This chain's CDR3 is CASSLAGSATNQPQHF. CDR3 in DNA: TGTGCCAGCAGCTTAGCTGGGTCAGCAACCAATCAGCCCCAGCATTTT.

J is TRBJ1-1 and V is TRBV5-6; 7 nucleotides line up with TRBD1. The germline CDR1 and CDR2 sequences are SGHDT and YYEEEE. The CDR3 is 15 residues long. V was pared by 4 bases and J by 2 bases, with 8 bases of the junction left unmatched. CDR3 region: CASSDRDRKNTEAFF. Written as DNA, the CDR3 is TGTGCCAGCAGCGACCGGGACAGAAAAAACACTGAAGCTTTCTTT.

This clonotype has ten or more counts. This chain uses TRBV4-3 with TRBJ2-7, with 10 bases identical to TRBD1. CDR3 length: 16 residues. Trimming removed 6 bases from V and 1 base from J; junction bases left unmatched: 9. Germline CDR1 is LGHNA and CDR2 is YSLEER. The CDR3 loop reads CASSFSGTGESYEQYF. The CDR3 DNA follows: TGCGCCAGCAGTTTTTCCGGGACAGGGGAATCCTACGAGCAGTACTTC.

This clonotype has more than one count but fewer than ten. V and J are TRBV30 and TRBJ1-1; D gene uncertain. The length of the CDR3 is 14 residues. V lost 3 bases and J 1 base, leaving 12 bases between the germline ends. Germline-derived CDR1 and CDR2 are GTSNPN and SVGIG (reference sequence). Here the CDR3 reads CAWSKSTPNTEAFF. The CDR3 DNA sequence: TGTGCCTGGAGCAAAAGTACCCCGAACACTGAAGCTTTCTTT.

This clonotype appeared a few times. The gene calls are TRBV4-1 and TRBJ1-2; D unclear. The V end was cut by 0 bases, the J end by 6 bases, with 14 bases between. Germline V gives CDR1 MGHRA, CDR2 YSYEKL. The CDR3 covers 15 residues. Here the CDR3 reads CASSQERREIHGYTF. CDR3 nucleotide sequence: TGCGCCAGCAGCCAAGAAAGGAGGGAAATCCATGGCTACACCTTC.

The CDR3 region has the DNA TGCGCCAGCAGCTCGACAGGGCCAGAAGCTTTCTTT. Its protein product is CASSSTGPEAFF. This chain links TRBV5-1 with TRBJ1-1; TRBD1 matches at 7 bases. The CDR3 covers 12 residues. Germline CDR1 is SGHRS and CDR2 is YFSETQ. V shed 3 bases and J 8 bases; nucleotides not matched to a gene: 4. The variable domain in full, with the rest retrieved from reference TRBV5-1 and TRBJ1-1, is KAGVTQTPRYLIKTRGQQVTLSCSPISGHRSVSWYQQTPGQGLQFLFEYFSETQRNKGNFPGRFSGRQFSNSRSEMNVSTLELGDSALYLCASSSTGPEAFFGQGTRLTVV.